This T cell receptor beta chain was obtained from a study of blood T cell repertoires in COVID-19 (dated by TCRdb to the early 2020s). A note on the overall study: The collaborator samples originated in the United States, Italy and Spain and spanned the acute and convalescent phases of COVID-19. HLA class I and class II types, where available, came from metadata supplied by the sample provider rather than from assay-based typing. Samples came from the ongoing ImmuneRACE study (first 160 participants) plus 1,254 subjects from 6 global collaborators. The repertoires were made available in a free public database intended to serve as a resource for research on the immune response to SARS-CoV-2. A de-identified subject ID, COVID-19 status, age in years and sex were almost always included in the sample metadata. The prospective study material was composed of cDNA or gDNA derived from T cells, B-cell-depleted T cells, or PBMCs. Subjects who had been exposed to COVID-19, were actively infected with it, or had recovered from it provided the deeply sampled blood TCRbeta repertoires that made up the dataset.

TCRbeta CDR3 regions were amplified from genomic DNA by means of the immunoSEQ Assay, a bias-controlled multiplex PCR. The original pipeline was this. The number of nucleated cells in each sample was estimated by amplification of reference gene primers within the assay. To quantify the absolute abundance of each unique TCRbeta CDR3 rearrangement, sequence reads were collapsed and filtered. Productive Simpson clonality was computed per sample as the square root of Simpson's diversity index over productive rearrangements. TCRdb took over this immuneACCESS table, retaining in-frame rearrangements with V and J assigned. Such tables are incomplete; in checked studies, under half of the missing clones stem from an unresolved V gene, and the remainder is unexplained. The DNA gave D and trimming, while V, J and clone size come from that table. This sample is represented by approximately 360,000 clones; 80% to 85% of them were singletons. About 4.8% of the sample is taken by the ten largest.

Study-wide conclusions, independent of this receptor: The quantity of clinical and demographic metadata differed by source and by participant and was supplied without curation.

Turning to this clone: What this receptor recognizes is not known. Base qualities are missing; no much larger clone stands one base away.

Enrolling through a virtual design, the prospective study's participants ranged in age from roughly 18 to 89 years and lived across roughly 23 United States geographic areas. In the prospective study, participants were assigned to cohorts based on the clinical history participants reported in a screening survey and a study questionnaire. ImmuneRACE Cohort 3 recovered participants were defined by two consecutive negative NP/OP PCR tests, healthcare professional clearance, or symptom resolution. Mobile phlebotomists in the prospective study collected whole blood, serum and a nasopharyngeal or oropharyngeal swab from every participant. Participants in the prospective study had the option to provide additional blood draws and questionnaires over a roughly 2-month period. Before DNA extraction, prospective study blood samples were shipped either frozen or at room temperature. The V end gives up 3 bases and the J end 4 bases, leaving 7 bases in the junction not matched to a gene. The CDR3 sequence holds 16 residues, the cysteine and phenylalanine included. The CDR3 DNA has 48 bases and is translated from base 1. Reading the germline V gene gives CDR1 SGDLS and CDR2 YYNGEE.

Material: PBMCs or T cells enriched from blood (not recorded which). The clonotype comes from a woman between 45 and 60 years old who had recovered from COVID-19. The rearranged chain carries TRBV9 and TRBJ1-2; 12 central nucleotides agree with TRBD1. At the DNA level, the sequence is TGTGCCAGCAGCGCACAACCGGGACAGGGGGCCTATGGCTACACCTTC. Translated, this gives CASSAQPGQGAYGYTF.